This T cell receptor (beta chain) stems from a study of STAT5B mutations in CD4+ large granular lymphocyte leukemia. Whole-study findings and limits: Patient CD4-sorted repertoires stayed more clonal than healthy ones after leukemic-clone removal. Top patient clones used TRBV06 genes more often: 8/27 versus 2/35 in controls. Main leukemic clonotypes were patient-specific, but under 30% appeared at low frequency elsewhere.

Sequencing was at survey level. The protocol was immunoSEQ multiplex PCR, while the TCRdb copy is restricted to in-frame clones and leaves out a portion. The data show around 20,000 clones, approximately 71% seen once. The CDR3 runs 13 residues. Trimming removed 4 bases at V and 12 bases at J, with 16 bases between. In germline, CDR1 is KGHSH, CDR2 LQKENI. About this clone: Its antigen is currently unknown.

This sequence joins TRBV18 and TRBJ2-1; D could derive from TRBD1 or TRBD2 (6 bases each). The receptor was derived from a human donor in good health. The sequencing input was CD4+ T cells from blood buffy coats. CDR3 DNA: TGTGCCAGCTCACATGGAGGGGGAGAAGGGCAGTTCTTC. It specifies CASSHGGGEGQFF.